Shown below are 16 T cell receptor beta chains from a single sample sequenced in a study of cytotoxic CD8 clonotypes in ibrutinib-treated CLL. Method: immunoSEQ multiplex PCR; TCRdb's copy keeps in-frame clones and lacks some. Of approximately 100,000 clones listed, roughly three quarters are singletons. The source was PBMCs, collected after 24 months of ibrutinib treatment. Every receptor here comes from a human donor with chronic lymphocytic leukemia.

The chain is built from TRBV6-5 and TRBJ2-3, with a weak D call TRBD2 (6 bases). CDR1 and CDR2 from the germline V gene are MNHEY and SVGAGI. Deletions cut 0 bases from V and 3 bases from J, with 7 bases between. The CDR3 is made up of 14 amino acids. CDR3 sequence: CASSYSRETDTQYF. CDR3 in DNA: TGTGCCAGCAGTTACTCACGGGAGACAGATACGCAGTATTTT.

This chain links TRBV7-6 with TRBJ1-1, with D hard to call. This CDR3 contains 15 residues. Germline V gene lookup returns CDR1 SGHVS and CDR2 FNYEAQ. Trimming stripped 6 bases from V and 2 bases from J, with 16 bases between. This chain's CDR3 is CASSLQPNGNTEAFF. Here the CDR3 DNA reads TGTGCCAGCAGTTTACAGCCGAACGGCAACACTGAAGCTTTCTTT.

The chain joins TRBV6-5 to TRBJ2-1; 7 bases match TRBD1. Germline V CDR1 and CDR2: MNHEY, SVGAGI. The J segment lost 2 bases and the V segment lost 2 bases, leaving 0 bases of the junction unmatched. The CDR3 has 14 amino acids. The CDR3 protein is CASSYQGAYNEQFF. CDR3 nucleotides: TGTGCCAGCAGTTACCAGGGGGCCTACAATGAGCAGTTCTTC.

The chain uses TRBV7-2 and TRBJ2-6; possible D gene TRBD1, 6 bases. Trimming shortened V by 5 bases and J by 0 bases, and 8 bases separated the two germline ends. The CDR3 consists of 15 residues. The germline V gene has CDR1 SGHTA and CDR2 FQGNSA. The CDR3 loop is CASSEQGSGANVLTF. CDR3 DNA sequence: TGTGCCAGCAGCGAACAGGGCTCTGGGGCCAACGTCCTGACTTTC.

The chain couples TRBV11-2 to TRBJ2-4, with TRBD1 matching 7 bases. With 1 base clipped from V and 5 bases from J, the junction kept 8 bases outside the gene matches. Germline V gene data show CDR1 as SGHAT and CDR2 as FQNNGV. The length of the CDR3 is 16 residues. For the CDR3, the DNA is TGTGCCAGCAGCTTAGGTGGCAGGGGGACCCAAAACATTCAGTACTTC. Its translation is CASSLGGRGTQNIQYF.

This chain connects TRBV4-2 to TRBJ1-4; weak D call: TRBD1 (5 bases). This CDR3 has 15 residues. Germline V gives CDR1 LGHNA, CDR2 YNFKEQ. V was pared by 4 bases and J by 6 bases, with 15 bases between. CDR3 coding DNA: TGTGCCAGCAGCCCCAAGTGGGGGTCCGATGAAAAACTGTTTTTT. This translates into CASSPKWGSDEKLFF.

This chain uses TRBV27 with TRBJ2-2; D is unclear. V lost 1 base, J lost 1 base, and 7 bases lay in between. Germline V gene data show CDR1 as MNHEY and CDR2 as SMNVEV (reference sequence). CDR3 length: 15 amino acids. The CDR3 protein is CASSLWNRNTGELFF. In nucleotides, the CDR3 is TGTGCCAGCAGTTTATGGAACCGGAACACCGGGGAGCTGTTTTTT.

The genes are TRBV2 and TRBJ2-4, with TRBD2 as a possible D gene (5 bases). CDR3 length: 14 residues. Germline V lookup: CDR1 SNHLY, CDR2 FYNNEI. With 8 bases removed from V and 0 bases from J, the gap between germline ends came to 11 bases. The CDR3 sequence: CASGGELAKNIQYF. For the CDR3, the DNA is TGTGCCAGCGGAGGAGAATTAGCCAAAAACATTCAGTACTTC.

The chain recombines TRBV2 with TRBJ2-5, with D perhaps TRBD1 (8 bases). The CDR3 is 13 residues long. Germline V lookup: CDR1 SNHLY, CDR2 FYNNEI. The V and J ends lost 8 bases and 5 bases respectively, with 15 bases between them. The CDR3 region has the DNA TGTGCCAGCCCCGGACAGGGAGGGGAGACCCAGTACTTC. This encodes CASPGQGGETQYF.

The chain recombines TRBV7-2 with TRBJ2-2, with D possibly matching TRBD2 (5 bases). With 1 base removed from V and 4 bases from J, the gap between germline ends came to 13 bases. The CDR3 runs 16 residues. The V gene's germline CDR1 is SGHTA and CDR2 FQGNSA. The CDR3 reads CASSLEVDRGTGELFF. CDR3 in DNA: TGTGCCAGCAGCTTAGAAGTGGACCGGGGCACCGGGGAGCTGTTTTTT. The whole variable domain, remainder taken from reference TRBV7-2 and TRBJ2-2, is GAGVSQSPSNKVTEKGKDVELRCDPISGHTALYWYRQSLGQGLEFLIYFQGNSAPDKSGLPSDRFSAERTGGSVSTLTIQRTQQEDSAVYLCASSLEVDRGTGELFFGEGSRLTVL.

The chain uses TRBV2 and TRBJ1-6; 10 bases are shared with TRBD1. From germline, CDR1 is SNHLY and CDR2 FYNNEI. The CDR3 totals 17 residues. Trimming removed 2 bases from V and 9 bases from J; junction bases left unmatched: 10. CDR3 amino acids: CASSERDRGRGVSPLHF. The CDR3 DNA follows: TGTGCCAGCAGTGAACGCGACAGGGGGCGCGGGGTTTCACCCCTCCACTTT.

This clone turned up a few times. This chain joins TRBV19 and TRBJ1-2; tentative D call: TRBD1 (5 bases). This CDR3 has 13 amino acids. The germline V gene has CDR1 LNHDA and CDR2 SQIVND (reference sequence). V was pared by 6 bases and J by 3 bases, with 11 bases between. The CDR3 loop reads CASSEDIYYGYTF. In DNA, the CDR3 is TGTGCCAGTAGCGAGGACATATACTATGGCTACACCTTC.

The chain employs TRBV5-1 and TRBJ1-2; maybe TRBD1 (5 bases). Germline assignment: CDR1 SGHRS and CDR2 YFSETQ. CDR3 length equals 16 residues. The V and J ends lost 4 bases and 4 bases respectively, with 20 bases between them. Here the CDR3 reads CASSPNEQAPIYGYTF. In nucleotides, the CDR3 is TGCGCCAGCAGCCCGAATGAACAGGCCCCTATCTATGGCTACACCTTC.

This rearrangement joins TRBV19 to TRBJ1-1, with TRBD1 identical over 10 bases. The CDR3 runs 16 residues. Per germline, CDR1 LNHDA and CDR2 SQIVND (reference sequence). Germline trimming cut 4 bases from V and 5 bases from J; bases unmatched to any gene: 10. DNA for the CDR3: TGTGCCAGTAGTAAAAGCCGGGACAGGGGAGGGACTGAAGCTTTCTTT. Amino acid sequence: CASSKSRDRGGTEAFF.

In its sample, this clone was seen many times. This sequence joins TRBV6-6 and TRBJ2-3; a weak D match, TRBD1 (7 bases). The CDR3 runs 13 residues. Per the germline V gene, CDR1 is MNHNY and CDR2 is SVGAGI (reference sequence). The ends were cut back, 5 bases at V and 8 bases at J, with 14 bases in the middle. For the CDR3, the DNA is TGTGCCAGCAGTACGGGAGACAGGGCTACGCAGTATTTT. Translating it yields CASSTGDRATQYF.

This chain links TRBV5-1 with TRBJ2-7, with D unresolved. The length of the CDR3 is 15 residues. Between the trimmed V and J ends, which lost 4 bases and 2 bases, there was a span of 16 bases. Germline loops: CDR1 SGHRS, CDR2 YFSETQ. The CDR3 nucleotides read TGCGCCAGCAGCACTGGGGTCCCTGCGGCCTACGAGCAGTACTTC. Its protein product is CASSTGVPAAYEQYF. Together with reference TRBV5-1 and TRBJ2-7, the CDR3 gives the full variable domain: KAGVTQTPRYLIKTRGQQVTLSCSPISGHRSVSWYQQTPGQGLQFLFEYFSETQRNKGNFPGRFSGRQFSNSRSEMNVSTLELGDSALYLCASSTGVPAAYEQYFGPGTRLTVT.